The next 18 T cell receptor beta chains were all read from a single sample in a study of blood T cell repertoires in COVID-19. The repertoire was sequenced with immunoSEQ multiplex PCR; TCRdb's copy has only in-frame clones and lacks some. The sample lists over 130,000 clones; around 83% were seen once. Material for sequencing was peripheral blood. Source of these receptors: a woman of 80 years or more with acute or convalescent COVID-19.

The gene calls are TRBV11-2 and TRBJ1-4; 7 bases agree with TRBD1. The germline V gene has CDR1 SGHAT and CDR2 FQNNGV. The junction had 2 bases not matched to a gene; V was cut back by 8 bases and J by 2 bases. The CDR3 contains 13 residues. CDR3 coding DNA: TGTGCCAGCGCCAGGGGGACTAATGAAAAACTGTTTTTT. Translated, it gives CASARGTNEKLFF.

This clone came up once. V gene TRBV14 combines with J gene TRBJ2-1; the match to TRBD2 covers 13 bases. This CDR3 contains 18 residues. In germline, CDR1 is SGHDN, CDR2 FVKESK. V was clipped by 2 bases and J by 10 bases; unmatched bases: 14. CDR3 protein: CASSQHRPWTSGRNEQFF. The CDR3 DNA sequence: TGTGCCAGCAGCCAACATCGACCTTGGACTAGCGGGAGAAACGAGCAGTTCTTC.

The chain uses TRBV18 and TRBJ1-4; 8 nucleotides agree with TRBD1. This CDR3 comprises 16 residues. In germline, CDR1 is KGHSH, CDR2 LQKENI. The trim removed 2 bases at V and 3 bases at J, leaving 5 bases unmatched. The CDR3 nucleotides are TGTGCCAGCTCACCAGGACAGGGTTCGGCTAATGAAAAACTGTTTTTT. Protein sequence: CASSPGQGSANEKLFF. The entire variable domain, with the rest obtained from reference TRBV18 and TRBJ1-4, is as follows: NAGVMQNPRHLVRRRGQEARLRCSPMKGHSHVYWYRQLPEEGLKFMVYLQKENIIDESGMPKERFSAEFPKEGPSILRIQQVVRGDSAAYFCASSPGQGSANEKLFFGSGTQLSVL.

The chain couples TRBV10-3 to TRBJ1-1; TRBD1 is a possible D gene (5 bases). Trimming cost V 8 bases and J 0 bases, with 10 bases left between them. The CDR3 runs 13 residues. Germline assignment: CDR1 ENHRY and CDR2 SYGVKD. The CDR3 reads CAIAGVMNTEAFF. In DNA, the CDR3 is TGTGCCATCGCGGGGGTGATGAACACTGAAGCTTTCTTT.

V and J are TRBV7-9 and TRBJ2-5; 12 bases fit TRBD1. Looked up from germline, CDR1 is SEHNR and CDR2 is FQNEAQ (reference sequence). V shed 4 bases, J shed 4 bases, and the junction held 4 bases outside the gene matches. The CDR3 runs 15 residues. CDR3 protein: CASSYGTGGRETQYF. CDR3 in DNA: TGTGCCAGCAGCTATGGGACAGGGGGCCGAGAGACCCAGTACTTC.

The chain recombines TRBV28 with TRBJ2-7; D perhaps matches TRBD1 (6 bases). The CDR3 has 14 residues. The ends were cut back, 7 bases at V and 7 bases at J, with 20 bases in the middle. CDR1 MDHEN and CDR2 SYDVKM come from the germline V gene. The CDR3 DNA reads TGTGCCAGCATGTCCCGGAAAGGGGGTTGGGAGCAGTACTTC. It codes for CASMSRKGGWEQYF.

CDR3 bases: TGTGCCAGCAGTCCACGTCAGGGGTATTGGGGCACAGATACGCAGTATTTT. Amino acid sequence: CASSPRQGYWGTDTQYF. The genes are TRBV28 and TRBJ2-3; possibly TRBD1 for D (6 bases). The CDR3 runs 17 residues. V gave up 5 bases and J gave up 1 base, with 19 bases separating them. Germline CDR1 reads MDHEN; CDR2 reads SYDVKM.

The J gene is TRBJ2-1, the V gene TRBV19; D gene uncertain. Germline CDR1 is LNHDA and CDR2 is SQIVND (reference sequence). Trimming took off 5 bases at V and 2 bases at J, with 13 bases between the two ends. The CDR3 is made up of 15 amino acids. For the CDR3, the DNA is TGTGCCAGTAGTGGTTACAGTGCAACCTACAATGAGCAGTTCTTC. It translates to CASSGYSATYNEQFF.

The chain uses TRBV19 and TRBJ2-1; 16 positions match TRBD2. Germline loops: CDR1 LNHDA, CDR2 SQIVND (reference sequence). The CDR3 covers 16 residues. The V segment lost 6 bases and the J segment 7 bases; nucleotides outside the gene matches: 6. In DNA form, the CDR3 reads TGTGCCAGTAGAGGGGGACTAGCGGGAGGGGAAAATGAGCAGTTCTTC. Translating it yields CASRGGLAGGENEQFF.

The V call is TRBV7-2, the J call TRBJ2-3; D might be TRBD1 (6 bases). The CDR3 spans 15 residues. The germline gives CDR1 SGHTA, CDR2 FQGNSA. V was pared by 6 bases and J by 3 bases, with 16 bases between. CDR3 DNA sequence: TGTGCCAGCAGTGACCCAGGGGTTGTTACAGATACGCAGTATTTT. Translation gives CASSDPGVVTDTQYF.

The J gene is TRBJ2-5, the V gene TRBV10-3, with D unresolved. Trimming shortened V by 3 bases and J by 2 bases, and 10 bases separated the two germline ends. Germline V CDR1 and CDR2: ENHRY, SYGVKD. The CDR3 has 14 residues. CDR3 sequence: CAISDGDWQETQYF. The CDR3 bases are TGTGCCATCAGTGACGGTGATTGGCAAGAGACCCAGTACTTC.

The chain couples TRBV5-1 to TRBJ1-3; TRBD1 is a possible D gene (6 bases). This CDR3 contains 16 residues. Germline loops: CDR1 SGHRS, CDR2 YFSETQ. Trimming left V 3 bases short and J 4 bases short, with 17 bases between. CDR3 residues: CASSYEDRRPGNTIYF. DNA of the CDR3: TGCGCCAGCAGCTACGAAGACAGGCGTCCCGGAAACACCATATATTTT.

The rearrangement links TRBV3-1 (or the pseudogene TRBV3-2) to TRBJ1-3; perhaps TRBD1 as D (5 bases). The CDR3 has 15 residues. The V end lost 5 bases, the J end lost 0 bases, and 11 bases lay between the germline ends. Germline V gene sequence: CDR1 LGHDT, CDR2 YNNKEL (reference sequence). CDR3 DNA: TGTGCCAGCAGCTTTGGACAAGCCTCTGGAAACACCATATATTTT. Protein product: CASSFGQASGNTIYF.

This sequence joins TRBV11-2 and TRBJ1-2; 9 bases match TRBD1. Germline V gene data show CDR1 as SGHAT and CDR2 as FQNNGV. This CDR3 is built from 16 residues. Trimming took 4 bases from V and 0 from J; bases not matched to a gene: 6. CDR3 DNA sequence: TGTGCCAGCAGCTCCTACCGGGACAGGGCTAACTATGGCTACACCTTC. Encoded protein: CASSSYRDRANYGYTF.

The V call is TRBV18, the J call TRBJ1-3; D perhaps matches TRBD1 (6 bases). Germline V gene data show CDR1 as KGHSH and CDR2 as LQKENI. The CDR3 has 15 residues. V was clipped by 6 bases and J by 2 bases, with 14 bases between them. The CDR3 loop is CASSLGQPPGNTIYF. CDR3 nucleotide sequence: TGTGCCAGCTCCCTTGGACAGCCCCCTGGAAACACCATATATTTT.

This chain uses TRBV19 with TRBJ1-5; no definite D call. Trimming removed 3 bases from V and 0 bases from J, with 12 bases in between. Germline V gene lookup returns CDR1 LNHDA and CDR2 SQIVND (reference sequence). The length of the CDR3 is 16 residues. CDR3 in DNA: TGTGCCAGTAGTATCTGGTGGCTGCCTAGCAATCAGCCCCAGCATTTT. Translation gives CASSIWWLPSNQPQHF.

The chain employs TRBV18 and TRBJ1-1; D not resolved. CDR3 size: 14 residues. Germline V CDR1 and CDR2: KGHSH, LQKENI. Trimming cost V 0 bases and J 0 bases, with 5 bases left between them. As DNA, the CDR3 is TGTGCCAGCTCACCACCGGGCTTGAACACTGAAGCTTTCTTT. This codes for CASSPPGLNTEAFF.

A few counts support this clone. The rearrangement links TRBV7-2 to TRBJ1-3; weak D call: TRBD1 (5 bases). CDR1 and CDR2 from the germline V gene are SGHTA and FQGNSA. V dropped 10 bases and J dropped 0 bases, with 19 bases sitting between them. The CDR3 contains 16 residues. The CDR3 region has the DNA TGTGCCACCCGATTAGACAGTTCCATCTCTGGAAACACCATATATTTT. Translating it yields CATRLDSSISGNTIYF. Full variable domain (remainder filled in from reference TRBV7-2 and TRBJ1-3): GAGVSQSPSNKVTEKGKDVELRCDPISGHTALYWYRQSLGQGLEFLIYFQGNSAPDKSGLPSDRFSAERTGGSVSTLTIQRTQQEDSAVYLCATRLDSSISGNTIYFGEGSWLTVV.